The 18 T cell receptor beta chains below come from one sample, sequenced in a study of regulatory T cells in long-lasting Graves disease. In building TCR beta libraries, iRepertoire HTBI primers were used together with Arm-PCR of CDR3 regions. TCRdb ran MiXCR on the multiplex PCR reads and lists one entry per CDR3 protein. The table has 400,000 or so distinct CDR3 sequences, roughly 20% seen once. The time point was: persistent/refractory GD, antithyroid drugs over 5 years with positive TRAb. The TCR library used RNA extracted from PBMCs. The sequencing here drew on peripheral blood mononuclear cells (PBMCs), taken when the disease was refractory, from a patient treated with antithyroid drugs. The receptors derive from a female donor with Graves disease.

In this sample, this clonotype turned up many times. The chain carries TRBV7-9 and TRBJ2-7, with 7 bases aligning to TRBD1. Germline CDR1 and CDR2: SEHNR and FQNEAQ (reference sequence). After removal of 1 base from V and 6 bases from J, the junction contained 3 bases not matched to a gene. The CDR3 is made up of 13 amino acids. The CDR3, as DNA: TGTGCCAGCAGCTTAGGGGGACAGATCGAGCAGTACTTC. Translated, it gives CASSLGGQIEQYF.

This clonotype came up a few times. Relative to the germline gene, one junction end is altered; a read error may explain this. CDR3 in amino acids: CASSLVLAGDLDF. The DNA for the CDR3 is TGTGCCAGCAGCTTAGTACTAGCGGGAGATTTAGACTTC. This chain uses TRBV11-2 with TRBJ2-7; 11 bases align to TRBD2. The CDR3 is 13 residues long. Germline V gene sequence: CDR1 SGHAT, CDR2 FQNNGV.

The CDR3 DNA reads TGTGCCAGCAGCTTATACGCGGGGAGCTCCACAGATACGCAGTATTTT. Translation: CASSLYAGSSTDTQYF. The chain carries TRBV7-2 and TRBJ2-3, with D tentatively TRBD2 (6 bases). V lost 2 bases and J lost 2, with 14 bases in between. The germline V gene encodes CDR1 SGHTA and CDR2 FQGNSA. The CDR3 runs to 16 residues. The full variable domain, its missing parts supplied by reference TRBV7-2 and TRBJ2-3, is GAGVSQSPSNKVTEKGKDVELRCDPISGHTALYWYRQSLGQGLEFLIYFQGNSAPDKSGLPSDRFSAERTGGSVSTLTIQRTQQEDSAVYLCASSLYAGSSTDTQYFGPGTRLTVL.

This clonotype has a count of ten or more. This chain links TRBV7-8 with TRBJ2-2, with TRBD2 matching over 8 bases. Looked up from germline, CDR1 is SGHVS and CDR2 is FQNEAQ. Trimming removed 1 base from V and 7 bases from J; junction bases left unmatched: 5. CDR3 size: 15 residues. CDR3 DNA: TGTGCCAGCAGCTTAGGGACTAGCTCAGTCGGGGAGCTGTTTTTT. This encodes CASSLGTSSVGELFF. Based on the CDR3 plus reference TRBV7-8 and TRBJ2-2, the full variable domain is GAGVSQSPRYKVAKRGQDVALRCDPISGHVSLFWYQQALGQGPEFLTYFQNEAQLDKSGLPSDRFFAERPEGSVSTLKIQRTQQEDSAVYLCASSLGTSSVGELFFGEGSRLTVL.

The chain carries TRBV30 and TRBJ1-1; D is undetermined. Germline loops: CDR1 GTSNPN, CDR2 SVGIG (reference sequence). The ends were cut back, 2 bases at V and 5 bases at J, with 6 bases in the middle. The CDR3 covers 11 residues. CDR3 coding DNA: TGTGCCTGGAGTTCGGTGACTGAAGCTTTCTTT. Its translation is CAWSSVTEAFF.

The chain joins TRBV6-9 to TRBJ2-7; 9 nucleotides match TRBD1. V lost 3 bases and J lost 5; bases outside the gene matches: 5. The CDR3 consists of 14 residues. The germline CDR1 and CDR2 sequences are MNHGY and SVAAGI. DNA for the CDR3: TGTGCCAGCAGTTACACAGGGGGCTGGGACGAGCAGTACTTC. This sequence encodes CASSYTGGWDEQYF.

This clonotype was counted at least ten times. The chain couples TRBV20-1 to TRBJ2-5; 7 positions match TRBD1. CDR3 length: 14 amino acids. V was pared by 3 bases and J by 1 base, with 5 bases of the junction left unmatched. Germline loops: CDR1 DFQATT, CDR2 SNEGSKA (reference sequence). The CDR3 region is CSASRQGLQETQYF. The CDR3 DNA sequence: TGCAGTGCTAGTCGACAGGGCCTCCAAGAGACCCAGTACTTC.

V and J are TRBV11-1 and TRBJ2-3; D remains ambiguous. With 5 bases removed from V and 2 bases from J, the gap between germline ends came to 5 bases. The CDR3 totals 12 residues. The germline CDR1 and CDR2 sequences are SGHAT and FQDESV (reference sequence). CDR3 DNA: TGTGCCAGCAGCATAATCACAGATACGCAGTATTTT. It encodes CASSIITDTQYF.

This rearrangement joins TRBV30 to TRBJ2-5; unclear D gene. Trimming shortened V by 5 bases and J by 2 bases, and 12 bases separated the two germline ends. The CDR3 sequence is 13 residues long. Germline CDR1 GTSNPN, CDR2 SVGIG (reference sequence). CDR3 amino acids: CAWEPGDQETQYF. The DNA for the CDR3 is TGTGCCTGGGAACCAGGAGATCAAGAGACCCAGTACTTC.

The genes are TRBV6-1 and TRBJ2-5; 7 bases are a match to TRBD2. CDR1 and CDR2 from the germline V gene are MNHNS and SASEGT. This CDR3 is 16 amino acids long. The trim removed 5 bases at V and 2 bases at J, leaving 11 bases unmatched. CDR3 region: CASSTTWEGTQETQYF. The DNA for the CDR3 is TGTGCCAGCAGTACAACCTGGGAGGGCACGCAAGAGACCCAGTACTTC.

This chain connects TRBV4-2 to TRBJ1-1, with unresolved D. CDR3 size: 16 residues. Germline V lookup: CDR1 LGHNA, CDR2 YNFKEQ. The germline V and J ends were trimmed by 0 bases and 0 bases, with 11 bases remaining between them. CDR3 in DNA: TGTGCCAGCAGCCAAGATTGGACCAGCATGAACACTGAAGCTTTCTTT. Translating it yields CASSQDWTSMNTEAFF.

This clonotype was observed many times. This chain joins TRBV11-2 and TRBJ2-5, with D unresolved. V dropped 1 base and J dropped 2 bases, with 8 bases sitting between them. Germline V gives CDR1 SGHAT, CDR2 FQNNGV. The CDR3 is 14 residues long. The CDR3 DNA reads as TGTGCCAGCAGCTTAGGGCCGCGGCAAGAGACCCAGTACTTC. It yields the protein CASSLGPRQETQYF.

This clonotype was recorded at least ten times. The chain combines TRBV11-1 with TRBJ2-7; TRBD1 matches at 10 bases. V shed 6 bases, J shed 5 bases, and the junction held 10 bases outside the gene matches. The CDR3 length is 15 residues. The germline V gene has CDR1 SGHAT and CDR2 FQDESV (reference sequence). The CDR3 region is CASRKMTGGSDEQYF. The DNA of the CDR3 is TGTGCCAGCAGAAAAATGACAGGGGGCTCTGACGAGCAGTACTTC. Complete variable domain (other parts from reference TRBV11-1 and TRBJ2-7): EAEVAQSPRYKITEKSQAVAFWCDPISGHATLYWYRQILGQGPELLVQFQDESVVDDSQLPKDRFSAERLKGVDSTLKIQPAELGDSAMYLCASRKMTGGSDEQYFGPGTRLTVT.

V and J are TRBV15 and TRBJ2-6; D remains ambiguous. The CDR3 consists of 17 residues. V gave up 3 bases and J gave up 0 bases, with 12 bases separating them. Germline V gene data show CDR1 as LNHNV and CDR2 as YYDKDF (reference sequence). CDR3 bases: TGTGCCACCAGCAGGGGTACGGCGAGCTCTGGGGCCAACGTCCTGACTTTC. Its protein product is CATSRGTASSGANVLTF.

This clonotype has just a few counts. The chain employs TRBV30 and TRBJ1-6; a weak D match, TRBD1 (5 bases). V was cut by 2 bases and J by 10 bases, with 15 bases left in between. The CDR3 is 14 amino acids. Germline V gene data show CDR1 as GTSNPN and CDR2 as SVGIG (reference sequence). The CDR3 reads CAWSPGPTRSPLHF. The CDR3, as DNA: TGTGCCTGGAGTCCGGGACCGACGAGGTCACCCCTCCACTTT.

There are many counts of this clonotype. The gene calls are TRBV11-2 and TRBJ1-4, with D maybe TRBD1 (6 bases). CDR3 length equals 15 residues. Trimming took off 4 bases at V and 4 bases at J, with 13 bases between the two ends. Germline CDR1 and CDR2: SGHAT and FQNNGV. The CDR3 DNA reads TGTGCCAGCAGCTCCCGGGACACAATTAATGAAAAACTGTTTTTT. Protein sequence: CASSSRDTINEKLFF. The full variable domain, with the rest looked up from reference TRBV11-2 and TRBJ1-4, is EAGVAQSPRYKIIEKRQSVAFWCNPISGHATLYWYQQILGQGPKLLIQFQNNGVVDDSQLPKDRFSAERLKGVDSTLKIQPAKLEDSAVYLCASSSRDTINEKLFFGSGTQLSVL.

This clonotype was seen at least ten times. This chain uses TRBV7-8 with TRBJ2-7; the D is unclear. Germline V lookup: CDR1 SGHVS, CDR2 FQNEAQ. This CDR3 is built from 18 residues. The ends were cut back, 5 bases at V and 6 bases at J, with 29 bases in the middle. The CDR3 here is CASSQKAIPALVRVEQYF. The CDR3 DNA sequence: TGTGCCAGCAGCCAGAAAGCGATTCCGGCCCTGGTTCGGGTCGAGCAGTACTTC.

This clonotype was detected a few times. V and J are TRBV20-1 and TRBJ2-4; the D gene is possibly TRBD1 (6 bases). Germline CDR1 DFQATT, CDR2 SNEGSKA (reference sequence). V was cut by 4 bases and J by 2 bases, with 12 bases left in between. There are 14 residues in the CDR3. The CDR3 DNA reads TGCAGTGCTAATAACAGGGCAACCAAAAACATTCAGTACTTC. It encodes CSANNRATKNIQYF.